This is a list of T cell receptor beta chains from one sample in a study of T cell changes during pregnancy in multiple sclerosis. Sequencing was performed with immunoSEQ multiplex PCR; in TCRdb, only in-frame clones are kept and a portion is missing. The data contain tens of thousands of clones, about 91% of them singletons. Sequencing was performed on peripheral blood, taken after pregnancy. Source of these receptors: a female donor in good health, enrolled as a control in a pregnancy study. The CDR3 runs from the conserved cysteine through the conserved F or W. Fields, in order: D gene, V gene, J gene, clone size, CDR3 DNA, CDR3 protein. A D gene is named only where the DNA matches it firmly. Size tells how often a clone was seen (once, few, many) or the class of an expanded clone, and some rows leave it out.

d_call: TRBD1; v_call: TRBV6-5; j_call: TRBJ1-2; clone_size: -; cdr3_nt: TGTGCCAGCGGACAGGGGGCTAACTATGGCTACACCTTC; cdr3_aa: CASGQGANYGYTF
d_call: -; v_call: TRBV9; j_call: TRBJ2-7; clone_size: -; cdr3_nt: TGTGCCAGCAGCGTAGAGGCACAGGGAAACTACGAGCAGTACTTC; cdr3_aa: CASSVEAQGNYEQYF
d_call: TRBD2; v_call: TRBV5-4; j_call: TRBJ2-5; clone_size: -; cdr3_nt: TGTGCCAGCAGCTTGCCAGCGGGAGAGGGGACCCAGTACTTC; cdr3_aa: CASSLPAGEGTQYF
d_call: -; v_call: TRBV6-6; j_call: TRBJ1-4; clone_size: -; cdr3_nt: TGTGCCAGCAGTACAGGGCATGCTAATGAAAAACTGTTTTTT; cdr3_aa: CASSTGHANEKLFF
d_call: TRBD1; v_call: TRBV5-4; j_call: TRBJ2-7; clone_size: -; cdr3_nt: TGTGCCAGCAGCTTGGATGTCAGGGGGAACGAGCAGTACTTC; cdr3_aa: CASSLDVRGNEQYF
d_call: -; v_call: TRBV5-1; j_call: TRBJ1-5; clone_size: -; cdr3_nt: TGCGCCAGCAGCTTGGGAGCAGGGGTTGAACAGCCCCAGCATTTT; cdr3_aa: CASSLGAGVEQPQHF
d_call: TRBD1; v_call: TRBV5-6; j_call: TRBJ1-5; clone_size: -; cdr3_nt: TGTGCCAGCAGCTTTCGGGCAGGGGGTCCTCTGGGGCAGCCCCAGCATTTT; cdr3_aa: CASSFRAGGPLGQPQHF
d_call: TRBD1; v_call: TRBV28; j_call: TRBJ1-2; clone_size: -; cdr3_nt: TGTGCCAGCAGTTTTCAGGGGGAAAACTATGGCTACACCTTC; cdr3_aa: CASSFQGENYGYTF
d_call: TRBD1; v_call: TRBV5-4; j_call: TRBJ2-3; clone_size: -; cdr3_nt: TGTGCCAGCAGCTTCCCGGGACAGGGTAGGGATACGCAGTATTTT; cdr3_aa: CASSFPGQGRDTQYF
d_call: TRBD1; v_call: TRBV5-1; j_call: TRBJ1-2; clone_size: -; cdr3_nt: TGCGCCAGCAGCCCCGGACAGGACTATGGCTACACCTTC; cdr3_aa: CASSPGQDYGYTF
d_call: TRBD1; v_call: TRBV18; j_call: TRBJ1-2; clone_size: -; cdr3_nt: TGTGCCAGCACCAGACAGGGCGCGGGCTATGGCTACACCTTC; cdr3_aa: CASTRQGAGYGYTF
d_call: TRBD2; v_call: TRBV18; j_call: TRBJ2-7; clone_size: -; cdr3_nt: TGTGCCAGCTCCCCCAGTGACGGGGAGGGGGAGCAGTACTTC; cdr3_aa: CASSPSDGEGEQYF
d_call: TRBD2; v_call: TRBV27; j_call: TRBJ2-5; clone_size: -; cdr3_nt: TGTGCCAGCAGTTTATTCGGCGGGGGGGTCCGAGAGACCCAGTACTTC; cdr3_aa: CASSLFGGGVRETQYF
d_call: -; v_call: TRBV5-6; j_call: TRBJ1-1; clone_size: -; cdr3_nt: TGTGCCAGCAGCTTTGGGGGCAGGGACACTGAAGCTTTCTTT; cdr3_aa: CASSFGGRDTEAFF
d_call: TRBD1; v_call: TRBV6-5; j_call: TRBJ1-6; clone_size: -; cdr3_nt: TGTGCCAGCAGTTCGGACCGACAAGGGGGCAATTCACCCCTCCACTTT; cdr3_aa: CASSSDRQGGNSPLHF
d_call: TRBD2; v_call: TRBV2; j_call: TRBJ2-3; clone_size: -; cdr3_nt: TGTGCCAGCAGTGTAGCGGGGGGTACTACAGATACGCAGTATTTT; cdr3_aa: CASSVAGGTTDTQYF
d_call: TRBD1; v_call: TRBV5-1; j_call: TRBJ2-3; clone_size: -; cdr3_nt: TGCGCCAGCAGCCAGGACAGGCTGAAACCCACCAGCACAGATACGCAGTATTTT; cdr3_aa: CASSQDRLKPTSTDTQYF
d_call: TRBD2; v_call: TRBV19; j_call: TRBJ2-7; clone_size: once; cdr3_nt: TGTGCCAGTAGTATGAAAACTAGCGGGAGGCGTGACGAGCAGTACTTC; cdr3_aa: CASSMKTSGRRDEQYF
d_call: -; v_call: TRBV16; j_call: TRBJ1-6; clone_size: -; cdr3_nt: TGTGCCAGCAGCCAGACATATTATAATTCACCCCTCCACTTT; cdr3_aa: CASSQTYYNSPLHF
d_call: -; v_call: TRBV15; j_call: TRBJ1-2; clone_size: -; cdr3_nt: TGTGCCACCAGCAGATACCAGGTCCATGGCTACACCTTC; cdr3_aa: CATSRYQVHGYTF
d_call: TRBD1; v_call: TRBV5-1; j_call: TRBJ1-1; clone_size: -; cdr3_nt: TGCGCCAGCAGCTTCCGGACAGGGGGTGTTGAAGCTTTCTTT; cdr3_aa: CASSFRTGGVEAFF
d_call: TRBD1; v_call: TRBV9; j_call: TRBJ1-5; clone_size: -; cdr3_nt: TGTGCCAGCAGCGCAACAGGGGGAAATCAGCCCCAGCATTTT; cdr3_aa: CASSATGGNQPQHF
d_call: TRBD1; v_call: TRBV11-2; j_call: TRBJ1-4; clone_size: -; cdr3_nt: TGTGCCAGCAGCGGGCCGGGACAGGGGAATGAAAAACTGTTTTTT; cdr3_aa: CASSGPGQGNEKLFF
d_call: -; v_call: TRBV6-1; j_call: TRBJ1-5; clone_size: -; cdr3_nt: TGTGCCAGCAGTGGGATGTCAGGGAACAATCAGCCCCAGCATTTT; cdr3_aa: CASSGMSGNNQPQHF
d_call: TRBD1; v_call: TRBV5-4; j_call: TRBJ1-1; clone_size: -; cdr3_nt: TGTGCCAGCAGCTCGCCCGGGACAGGGTCGCCTGAAGCTTTCTTT; cdr3_aa: CASSSPGTGSPEAFF
d_call: -; v_call: TRBV7-2; j_call: TRBJ2-7; clone_size: -; cdr3_nt: TGTGCCAGCAGCTTAGGACTAAGCTCCTACGAGCAGTACTTC; cdr3_aa: CASSLGLSSYEQYF
d_call: -; v_call: TRBV6-6; j_call: TRBJ2-7; clone_size: -; cdr3_nt: TGTGCCAGCAGTTTTCGGGAATCTCCCTACGAGCAGTACTTC; cdr3_aa: CASSFRESPYEQYF
d_call: -; v_call: TRBV2; j_call: TRBJ2-1; clone_size: once; cdr3_nt: TGTGCCAGCAGTGAGCGGCAATTGGAAGGAAAGTTCTTC; cdr3_aa: CASSERQLEGKFF
d_call: -; v_call: TRBV19; j_call: TRBJ1-5; clone_size: -; cdr3_nt: TGTGCCAGTAGTATCGCGGGGGGCAATAGCAATCAGCCCCAGCATTTT; cdr3_aa: CASSIAGGNSNQPQHF
d_call: -; v_call: TRBV6-1; j_call: TRBJ1-1; clone_size: -; cdr3_nt: TGTGCCAGCAGTGGACAGGAAATGAACACTGAAGCTTTCTTT; cdr3_aa: CASSGQEMNTEAFF
d_call: -; v_call: TRBV5-4; j_call: TRBJ1-1; clone_size: -; cdr3_nt: TGTGCCAGCAGCTTGGATAGGCCTAGACAGGAGAACACTGAAGCTTTCTTT; cdr3_aa: CASSLDRPRQENTEAFF
d_call: -; v_call: TRBV28; j_call: TRBJ2-3; clone_size: once; cdr3_nt: TGTGCCAGCAGTTCCCCCCGCGGGTACACGGATACGCAGTATTTT; cdr3_aa: CASSSPRGYTDTQYF
d_call: -; v_call: TRBV29-1; j_call: TRBJ2-5; clone_size: once; cdr3_nt: TGCAGCGTTAGGGGGGGCGGGCAAGAGACCCAGTACTTC; cdr3_aa: CSVRGGGQETQYF
d_call: TRBD1; v_call: TRBV5-1; j_call: TRBJ1-2; clone_size: -; cdr3_nt: TGCGCCAGCGGAGGGACAGGCGATACCTATGGCTACACCTTC; cdr3_aa: CASGGTGDTYGYTF
d_call: -; v_call: TRBV5-6; j_call: TRBJ1-2; clone_size: -; cdr3_nt: TGTGCCAGCAGCTTGGCAGCGCTCAGGGGCTATGGCTACACCTTC; cdr3_aa: CASSLAALRGYGYTF
d_call: TRBD1; v_call: TRBV14; j_call: TRBJ1-2; clone_size: -; cdr3_nt: TGTGCCAGCAGCCGTGTGGGACAGGGCAATAGGTACTACACCTTC; cdr3_aa: CASSRVGQGNRYYTF
d_call: -; v_call: TRBV28; j_call: TRBJ1-1; clone_size: -; cdr3_nt: TGTGCCAGCAGTTCACAGGTAATGAACACTGAAGCTTTCTTT; cdr3_aa: CASSSQVMNTEAFF
d_call: TRBD1; v_call: TRBV5-1; j_call: TRBJ2-7; clone_size: -; cdr3_nt: TGCGCCAGCAGCTTGGGAACAGGGGGAAGTTGGTACGAGCAGTACTTC; cdr3_aa: CASSLGTGGSWYEQYF
d_call: -; v_call: TRBV7-2; j_call: TRBJ1-2; clone_size: -; cdr3_nt: TGTGCCAGCAGCCCATCGAGGGATTACGGCTACACCTTC; cdr3_aa: CASSPSRDYGYTF